The sequence of this T cell receptor beta chain was determined in a study of shared clonotypes between healthy human individuals. Study conclusions and caveats: Generation probability values for non-shared clonotypes were lower than those for clonotypes shared by all four donors.

Repertoires were generated with immunoSEQ multiplex PCR, while TCRdb's copy carries only in-frame clones and drops some. This table has over a million clones, about 80% appearing once. As concerns this clone: The antigen is undetermined.

Germline CDR1 and CDR2: MNHEY and SMNVEV (reference sequence). The CDR3 consists of 21 residues. The V gene end was trimmed by 6 bases and the J gene end by 1 base; junction bases not matched to a gene: 24. The chain is built from TRBV27 and TRBJ1-5; TRBD1 aligns across 7 bases. Material: memory CD4+ T cells from PBMCs. Subset meaning: CD45RA-negative fraction. The receptor was isolated from a man between 18 and 29 years old in good health. Some clones in this sample may be carry-over from other donors' samples. CDR3 coding DNA: TGTGCCAGCAGATACGAAAGGACCGGGACAGAGGTTCCGTTAAGCAATCAGCCCCAGCATTTT. Its protein is CASRYERTGTEVPLSNQPQHF.